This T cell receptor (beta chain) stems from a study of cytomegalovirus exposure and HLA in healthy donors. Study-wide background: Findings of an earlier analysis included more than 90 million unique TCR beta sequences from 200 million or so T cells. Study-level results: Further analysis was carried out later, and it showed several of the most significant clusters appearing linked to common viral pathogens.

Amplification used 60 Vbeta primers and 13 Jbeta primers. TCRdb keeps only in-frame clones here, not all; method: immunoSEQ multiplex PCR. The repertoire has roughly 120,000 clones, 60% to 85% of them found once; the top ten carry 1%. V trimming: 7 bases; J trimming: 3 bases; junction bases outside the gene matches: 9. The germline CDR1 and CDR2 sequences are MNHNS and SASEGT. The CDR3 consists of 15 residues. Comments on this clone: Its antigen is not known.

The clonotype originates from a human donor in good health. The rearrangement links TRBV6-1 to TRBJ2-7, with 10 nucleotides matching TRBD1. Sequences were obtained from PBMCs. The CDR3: CASTQWGTGDYEQYF. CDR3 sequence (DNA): TGTGCCAGCACCCAATGGGGGACAGGGGACTACGAGCAGTACTTC.